Listed here are 20 T cell receptor beta chains from one sample, sequenced in a study of cytomegalovirus exposure and HLA in healthy donors. Sequenced by immunoSEQ multiplex PCR; TCRdb stores in-frame clones only, minus some. The data contain about 78,000 clones, less than 96% of them seen just once; the ten biggest clones take up 1.6%. Sequenced input: PBMCs. The receptors stem from a man aged 18 to 30 in good health and CMV-seropositive.

This chain links TRBV6-6 with TRBJ1-4; D gene uncertain. The CDR3 contains 16 residues. In germline, CDR1 is MNHNY, CDR2 SVGAGI (reference sequence). Deletions cut 6 bases from V and 0 bases from J, with 14 bases between. The DNA of the CDR3 is TGTGCCAGCAGCCCCGGAACAGCTGCAACTAATGAAAAACTGTTTTTT. Its protein is CASSPGTAATNEKLFF.

This sequence joins TRBV28 and TRBJ2-7; D is possibly TRBD2 (6 bases). Per the germline V gene, CDR1 is MDHEN and CDR2 is SYDVKM. This CDR3 contains 14 residues. V dropped 4 bases and J dropped 6 bases, with 16 bases sitting between them. CDR3 sequence: CASSSAGLVLEQYF. CDR3 nucleotide sequence: TGTGCCAGCAGTTCTGCGGGACTTGTTCTCGAGCAGTACTTC.

This clone is termed medium-sized. The rearrangement links TRBV6-5 to TRBJ2-2, with D perhaps TRBD2 (5 bases). With 5 bases removed from V and 5 bases from J, the gap between germline ends came to 9 bases. Germline V gene lookup returns CDR1 MNHEY and CDR2 SVGAGI. There are 13 residues in the CDR3. For the CDR3, the DNA is TGTGCCAGCAGTAACCCGGGGACCGGGGAGCTGTTTTTT. Translation gives CASSNPGTGELFF.

The chain links TRBV5-4 to TRBJ1-4, with a possible D match to TRBD1 (6 bases). This CDR3 comprises 16 residues. V lost 4 bases and J lost 8, with 21 bases in between. Germline CDR1 SGHNT, CDR2 YYREEE (reference sequence). The CDR3: CASSPDPRGIREKLFF. The CDR3 nucleotides are TGTGCCAGCAGCCCGGACCCCAGGGGAATACGGGAAAAACTGTTTTTT.

This chain uses TRBV9 with TRBJ2-5; 7 bases map to TRBD2. This CDR3 is built from 18 residues. The germline CDR1 and CDR2 sequences are SGDLS and YYNGEE. J was trimmed by 1 base and V by 0 bases; bases with no gene match: 12. CDR3: CASSVVAAGESGQETQYF. Here the CDR3 DNA reads TGTGCCAGCAGCGTAGTGGCGGCGGGAGAGTCGGGCCAAGAGACCCAGTACTTC.

The chain combines TRBV30 with TRBJ2-7; possible D gene TRBD2, 6 bases. The CDR3 spans 14 residues. The V gene's germline CDR1 is GTSNPN and CDR2 SVGIG (reference sequence). Trimming cost V 4 bases and J 5 bases, with 18 bases left between them. The CDR3 DNA is TGTGCCTGGACCCCGGGAGAGGTGCGGGACGAGCAGTACTTC. Protein sequence: CAWTPGEVRDEQYF.

V is TRBV19 and J is TRBJ1-5; weak D call: TRBD1 (5 bases). The V gene lost 7 bases and the J gene lost 1 base, with 17 bases spanning the gap. CDR1 is LNHDA and CDR2 is SQIVND in the germline V gene (reference sequence). The CDR3 runs to 16 residues. CDR3 region: CASNQGFRESNQPQHF. The CDR3, as DNA: TGTGCCAGTAATCAGGGCTTTAGGGAAAGCAATCAGCCCCAGCATTTT.

The CDR3 loop is CASSEAAGPHEQYF. The CDR3 DNA reads as TGTGCCAGCAGTGAAGCAGCGGGGCCCCACGAGCAGTACTTC. This rearrangement joins TRBV6-1 to TRBJ2-7; 7 positions agree with TRBD2. Per germline, CDR1 MNHNS and CDR2 SASEGT. The CDR3 extends over 14 amino acids. The J segment lost 5 bases and the V segment lost 0 bases, leaving 4 bases of the junction unmatched.

Remarks on this clone: The same CDR3 is also encoded by other DNA sequences in this sample. The gene calls are TRBV7-2 and TRBJ2-7, with D possibly TRBD2 on 5 matching bases. This CDR3 is 13 amino acids long. CDR1 is SGHTA and CDR2 is FQGNSA in the germline V gene. Trimming took 0 bases from V and 3 from J, leaving 6 bases between them. The CDR3, as DNA: TGTGCCAGCAGCTTAGCCGGGGACTACGAGCAGTACTTC. Its protein product is CASSLAGDYEQYF.

The chain combines TRBV19 with TRBJ2-7; D call uncertain. Trimming shortened V by 5 bases and J by 4 bases, and 15 bases separated the two germline ends. CDR1 LNHDA and CDR2 SQIVND come from the germline V gene (reference sequence). This CDR3 comprises 14 residues. CDR3 sequence (DNA): TGTGCCAGTAGTTCTACCCCCTCCAGGTACGAGCAGTACTTC. Translated, it gives CASSSTPSRYEQYF.

The genes are TRBV19 and TRBJ2-2; D perhaps matches TRBD1 (6 bases). Trimming took off 9 bases at V and 3 bases at J, with 23 bases between the two ends. The CDR3 spans 17 residues. The germline V gene encodes CDR1 LNHDA and CDR2 SQIVND (reference sequence). The chain's CDR3 is CASRGGKGVKDTGELFF. CDR3 DNA sequence: TGTGCCAGCCGAGGGGGTAAAGGCGTGAAGGACACCGGGGAGCTGTTTTTT.

The chain carries TRBV6-5 and TRBJ1-1; D may be TRBD1 (6 bases). The CDR3 totals 14 residues. CDR1 and CDR2 from the germline V gene are MNHEY and SVGAGI. V lost 6 bases and J 4 bases, leaving 15 bases between the germline ends. CDR3 sequence (DNA): TGTGCCAGCAGGCCCACAGGGTCCGCCACTGAAGCTTTCTTT. Protein sequence: CASRPTGSATEAFF.

This chain links TRBV29-1 with TRBJ2-3, with TRBD1 as a possible D gene (5 bases). CDR1 SQVTM and CDR2 ANQGSEA come from the germline V gene. There are 14 residues in the CDR3. The V gene lost 4 bases and the J gene lost 8 bases, with 19 bases spanning the gap. CDR3 DNA: TGCAGCGTTGGGTTTGATGCAGGGCCGGGTACGCAGTATTTT. It encodes CSVGFDAGPGTQYF.

CDR3 coding DNA: TGTGCCTGGAGGGACCGGGCGGGCTACAATGAGCAGTTCTTC. The encoded protein is CAWRDRAGYNEQFF. V is TRBV30 and J is TRBJ2-1, with TRBD2 as a possible D gene (5 bases). This CDR3 is built from 14 residues. Per the germline V gene, CDR1 is GTSNPN and CDR2 is SVGIG (reference sequence). The germline V and J ends were trimmed by 3 bases and 3 bases, with 12 bases remaining between them. Full variable domain (outside the CDR3, taken from reference TRBV30 and TRBJ2-1): SQTIHQWPATLVQPVGSPLSLECTVEGTSNPNLYWYRQAAGRGLQLLFYSVGIGQISSEVPQNLSASRPQDRQFILSSKKLLLSDSGFYLCAWRDRAGYNEQFFGPGTRLTVL.

The chain couples TRBV5-1 to TRBJ1-3, with D possibly being TRBD1 (6 bases). Germline-derived CDR1 and CDR2 are SGHRS and YFSETQ. The CDR3 is 15 amino acids. Trimming left V 0 bases short and J 1 base short, with 8 bases between. DNA for the CDR3: TGCGCCAGCAGCTTGGCCCAGGGGTCTGGAAACACCATATATTTT. Translated: CASSLAQGSGNTIYF. The full variable domain, its missing parts supplied by reference TRBV5-1 and TRBJ1-3, is KAGVTQTPRYLIKTRGQQVTLSCSPISGHRSVSWYQQTPGQGLQFLFEYFSETQRNKGNFPGRFSGRQFSNSRSEMNVSTLELGDSALYLCASSLAQGSGNTIYFGEGSWLTVV.

V gene TRBV5-1 combines with J gene TRBJ1-5; D is unresolved. V dropped 1 base and J dropped 2 bases, with 13 bases sitting between them. The CDR3 contains 16 residues. Per the germline V gene, CDR1 is SGHRS and CDR2 is YFSETQ. CDR3 protein: CASSLSDWGGNQPQHF. The CDR3 DNA sequence: TGCGCCAGCAGCTTGAGTGATTGGGGAGGCAATCAGCCCCAGCATTTT. Together with reference TRBV5-1 and TRBJ1-5, the CDR3 gives the full variable domain: KAGVTQTPRYLIKTRGQQVTLSCSPISGHRSVSWYQQTPGQGLQFLFEYFSETQRNKGNFPGRFSGRQFSNSRSEMNVSTLELGDSALYLCASSLSDWGGNQPQHFGDGTRLSIL.

CDR3 amino acids: CASSRTGGLGEKLFF. The CDR3 region has the DNA TGTGCCAGCAGCAGGACAGGGGGCCTAGGTGAAAAACTGTTTTTT. The gene calls are TRBV2 and TRBJ1-4; 11 bases fit TRBD1. Looked up from germline, CDR1 is SNHLY and CDR2 is FYNNEI. The CDR3 length is 15 residues. Trimming took 6 bases from V and 7 from J; bases not matched to a gene: 7.

The chain has TRBV30 and TRBJ1-2; 7 positions agree with TRBD1. Per the germline V gene, CDR1 is GTSNPN and CDR2 is SVGIG (reference sequence). The V gene end was trimmed by 4 bases and the J gene end by 4 bases; junction bases not matched to a gene: 12. This CDR3 region has 15 residues. The CDR3 nucleotides read TGTGCCTGGAACCCTAGGGACAGAGCTATCTATGGCTACACCTTC. Translation gives CAWNPRDRAIYGYTF. The entire variable domain, with the rest obtained from reference TRBV30 and TRBJ1-2, is as follows: SQTIHQWPATLVQPVGSPLSLECTVEGTSNPNLYWYRQAAGRGLQLLFYSVGIGQISSEVPQNLSASRPQDRQFILSSKKLLLSDSGFYLCAWNPRDRAIYGYTFGSGTRLTVV.

This clone was picked up one time. V and J are TRBV28 and TRBJ1-2, with 8 bases that match TRBD1. Per germline, CDR1 MDHEN and CDR2 SYDVKM. This CDR3 has 15 amino acids. After removal of 6 bases from V and 3 bases from J, the junction contained 9 bases not matched to a gene. In DNA, the CDR3 is TGTGCCAGCAGCACCGGGACAGGCCAACACTATGGCTACACCTTC. It is translated as CASSTGTGQHYGYTF.

The chain links TRBV5-1 to TRBJ2-1, with TRBD2 matching 10 bases. The V gene's germline CDR1 is SGHRS and CDR2 YFSETQ. V dropped 8 bases and J dropped 8; count of bases not matched to a gene: 10. This CDR3 has 14 amino acids. DNA of the CDR3: TGCGCCAGTCTAGCGGGAGAAGATGTAGATGAGCAGTTCTTC. Amino acids: CASLAGEDVDEQFF. Full variable domain (missing parts from reference TRBV5-1 and TRBJ2-1): KAGVTQTPRYLIKTRGQQVTLSCSPISGHRSVSWYQQTPGQGLQFLFEYFSETQRNKGNFPGRFSGRQFSNSRSEMNVSTLELGDSALYLCASLAGEDVDEQFFGPGTRLTVL.